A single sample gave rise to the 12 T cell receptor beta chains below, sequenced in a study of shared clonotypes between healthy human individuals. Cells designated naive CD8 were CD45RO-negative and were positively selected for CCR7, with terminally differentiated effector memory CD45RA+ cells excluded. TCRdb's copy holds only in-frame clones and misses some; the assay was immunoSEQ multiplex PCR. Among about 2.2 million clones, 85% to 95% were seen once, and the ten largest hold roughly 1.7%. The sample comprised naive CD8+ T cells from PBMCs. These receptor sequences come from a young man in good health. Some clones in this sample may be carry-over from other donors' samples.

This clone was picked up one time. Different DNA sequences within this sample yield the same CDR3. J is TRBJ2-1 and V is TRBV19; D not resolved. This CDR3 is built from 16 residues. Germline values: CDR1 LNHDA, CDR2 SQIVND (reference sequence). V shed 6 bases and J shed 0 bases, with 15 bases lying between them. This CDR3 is CASSISGLSSYNEQFF. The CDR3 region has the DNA TGTGCCAGTAGCATATCCGGGCTCAGCTCCTACAATGAGCAGTTCTTC.

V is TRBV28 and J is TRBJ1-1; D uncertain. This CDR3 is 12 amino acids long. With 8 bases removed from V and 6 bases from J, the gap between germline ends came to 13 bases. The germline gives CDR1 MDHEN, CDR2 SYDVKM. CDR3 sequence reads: CASGPIEAEAFF. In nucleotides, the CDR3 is TGTGCCAGCGGCCCCATCGAGGCTGAAGCTTTCTTT. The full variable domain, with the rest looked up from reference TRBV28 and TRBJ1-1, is DVKVTQSSRYLVKRTGEKVFLECVQDMDHENMFWYRQDPGLGLRLIYFSYDVKMKEKGDIPEGYSVSREKKERFSLILESASTNQTSMYLCASGPIEAEAFFGQGTRLTVV.

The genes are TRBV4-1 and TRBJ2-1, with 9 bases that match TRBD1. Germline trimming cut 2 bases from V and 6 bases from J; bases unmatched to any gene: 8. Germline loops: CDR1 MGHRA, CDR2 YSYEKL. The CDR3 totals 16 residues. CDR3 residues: CASSQPRDRVANEQFF. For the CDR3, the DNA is TGCGCCAGCAGCCAACCCCGGGACAGGGTTGCCAATGAGCAGTTCTTC.

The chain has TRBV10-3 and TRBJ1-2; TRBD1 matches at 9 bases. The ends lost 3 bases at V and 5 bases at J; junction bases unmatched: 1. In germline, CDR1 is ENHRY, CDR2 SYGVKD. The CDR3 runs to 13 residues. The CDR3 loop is CAISEGTGYGYTF. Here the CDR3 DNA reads TGTGCCATCAGTGAAGGGACAGGGTATGGCTACACCTTC.

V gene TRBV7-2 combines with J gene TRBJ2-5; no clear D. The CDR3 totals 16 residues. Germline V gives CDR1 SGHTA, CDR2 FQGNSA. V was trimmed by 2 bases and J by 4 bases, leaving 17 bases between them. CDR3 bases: TGTGCCAGCAGCTTATCTGTTGGCAGCCTTGGAGAGACCCAGTACTTC. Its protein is CASSLSVGSLGETQYF. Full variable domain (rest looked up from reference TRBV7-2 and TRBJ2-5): GAGVSQSPSNKVTEKGKDVELRCDPISGHTALYWYRQSLGQGLEFLIYFQGNSAPDKSGLPSDRFSAERTGGSVSTLTIQRTQQEDSAVYLCASSLSVGSLGETQYFGPGTRLLVL.

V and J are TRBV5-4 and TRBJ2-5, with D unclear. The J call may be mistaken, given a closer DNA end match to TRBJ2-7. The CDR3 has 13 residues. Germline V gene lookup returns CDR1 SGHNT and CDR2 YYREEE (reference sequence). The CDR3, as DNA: TGTGCCAGCAGCTCCACCCCAGAGTACGAGCAGTACTTC. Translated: CASSSTPEYEQYF.

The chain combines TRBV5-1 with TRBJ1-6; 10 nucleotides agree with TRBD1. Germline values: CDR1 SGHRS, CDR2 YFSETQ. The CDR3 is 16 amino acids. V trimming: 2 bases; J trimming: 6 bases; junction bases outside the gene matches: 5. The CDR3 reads CASSLGTGALNSPLHF. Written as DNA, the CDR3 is TGCGCCAGCAGCTTAGGGACAGGGGCCCTTAATTCACCCCTCCACTTT.

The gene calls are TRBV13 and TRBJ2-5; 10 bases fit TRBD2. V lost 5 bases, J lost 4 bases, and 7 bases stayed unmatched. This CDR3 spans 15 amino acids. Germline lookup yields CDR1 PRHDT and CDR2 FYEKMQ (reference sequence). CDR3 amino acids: CASSPGTSAGETQYF. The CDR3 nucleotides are TGTGCCAGCAGCCCCGGGACTAGCGCAGGAGAGACCCAGTACTTC.

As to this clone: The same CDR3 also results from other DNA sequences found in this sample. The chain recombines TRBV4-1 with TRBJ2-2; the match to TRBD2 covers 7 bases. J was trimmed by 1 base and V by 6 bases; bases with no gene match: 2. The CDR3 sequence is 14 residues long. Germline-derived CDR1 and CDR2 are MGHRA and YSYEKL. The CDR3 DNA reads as TGCGCCAGCAGTTTAGCGGGGAACACCGGGGAGCTGTTTTTT. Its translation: CASSLAGNTGELFF.

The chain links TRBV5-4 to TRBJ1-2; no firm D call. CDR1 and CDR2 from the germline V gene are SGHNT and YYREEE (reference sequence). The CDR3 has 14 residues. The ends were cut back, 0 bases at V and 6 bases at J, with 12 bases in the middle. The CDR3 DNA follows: TGTGCCAGCAGCTTGGGACGAGTTGTGAATGGCTACACCTTC. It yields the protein CASSLGRVVNGYTF. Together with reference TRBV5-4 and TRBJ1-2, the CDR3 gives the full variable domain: ETGVTQSPTHLIKTRGQQVTLRCSSQSGHNTVSWYQQALGQGPQFIFQYYREEENGRGNFPPRFSGLQFPNYSSELNVNALELDDSALYLCASSLGRVVNGYTFGSGTRLTVV.

The CDR3 region has the DNA TGTGCCAGCCGACCCGCCCCGCAGACTCTACTACATCAGCCTTACTATGGCTACACCTTC. This sequence encodes CASRPAPQTLLHQPYYGYTF. The chain has TRBV19 and TRBJ1-2; D gene uncertain. Trimming took off 9 bases at V and 3 bases at J, with 35 bases between the two ends. The CDR3 loop spans 20 amino acids. CDR1 LNHDA and CDR2 SQIVND come from the germline V gene (reference sequence).

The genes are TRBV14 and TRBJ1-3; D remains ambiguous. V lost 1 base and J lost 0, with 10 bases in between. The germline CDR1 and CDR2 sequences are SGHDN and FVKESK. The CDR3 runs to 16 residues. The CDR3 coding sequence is TGTGCCAGCAGCCAAGGCATAACCTACTCTGGAAACACCATATATTTT. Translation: CASSQGITYSGNTIYF.